These 8 T cell receptor beta chains came from one sample sequenced in a study of control samples from healthy donors and cancer patients. Some clones are missing from TCRdb's copy, which holds only in-frame ones; the method was immunoSEQ multiplex PCR. The table lists 400,000 to 500,000 clones, about 93% of them singletons. The sequencing sample was made of PBMCs. These receptor sequences come from a man aged 35-49 years with head and neck cancer.

This sequence joins TRBV7-2 and TRBJ2-3; D unclear. Trimming took 5 bases from V and 4 from J, leaving 16 bases between them. Germline V gives CDR1 SGHTA, CDR2 FQGNSA. The CDR3 length is 15 residues. The CDR3 protein is CASSLRVIRADTQYF. CDR3 DNA sequence: TGTGCCAGCAGCCTACGAGTTATACGGGCAGATACGCAGTATTTT. Variable domain in full (rest from reference TRBV7-2 and TRBJ2-3): GAGVSQSPSNKVTEKGKDVELRCDPISGHTALYWYRQSLGQGLEFLIYFQGNSAPDKSGLPSDRFSAERTGGSVSTLTIQRTQQEDSAVYLCASSLRVIRADTQYFGPGTRLTVL.

This clone occurred once. The same CDR3 arises from other DNA sequences in this sample as well. The V call is TRBV20-1, the J call TRBJ1-2; D is unclear. Germline V gene lookup returns CDR1 DFQATT and CDR2 SNEGSKA (reference sequence). Trimming took off 6 bases at V and 4 bases at J, with 6 bases between the two ends. The CDR3 covers 10 residues. Written as DNA, the CDR3 is TGCAGTGCCCCGATCTATGGCTACACCTTC. This gives the protein CSAPIYGYTF.

This sequence joins TRBV29-1 and TRBJ2-3, with TRBD2 identical over 7 bases. Trimming at V came to 3 bases and at J to 0 bases, leaving 6 bases not matched to a gene. Germline values: CDR1 SQVTM, CDR2 ANQGSEA. This CDR3 has 15 residues. The DNA of the CDR3 is TGCAGCGTTGAGGGCCTTAGCGGGAGCACAGATACGCAGTATTTT. Translating it yields CSVEGLSGSTDTQYF.

The chain carries TRBV30 and TRBJ1-6; TRBD1 is a possible D gene (5 bases). The CDR3 contains 13 residues. The germline V gene encodes CDR1 GTSNPN and CDR2 SVGIG (reference sequence). The ends were cut back, 4 bases at V and 7 bases at J, with 11 bases in the middle. CDR3 sequence reads: CAWNQGGNSPLHF. For the CDR3, the DNA is TGTGCCTGGAATCAGGGTGGGAATTCACCCCTCCACTTT.

The chain uses TRBV9 and TRBJ2-3; D gene uncertain. The CDR3 is 12 residues long. The V end was cut by 4 bases, the J end by 4 bases, with 7 bases between. The germline CDR1 and CDR2 sequences are SGDLS and YYNGEE. The CDR3 DNA follows: TGTGCCAGCAGCCCCAGTGCAGATACGCAGTATTTT. Translating gives CASSPSADTQYF.

The chain couples TRBV2 to TRBJ1-1; the match to TRBD1 covers 7 bases. V dropped 5 bases and J dropped 4; count of bases not matched to a gene: 7. The CDR3 is 14 amino acids. CDR1 and CDR2 from the germline V gene are SNHLY and FYNNEI. The CDR3: CASSPGGFGTEAFF. In nucleotides, the CDR3 is TGTGCCAGCAGTCCAGGGGGTTTTGGCACTGAAGCTTTCTTT.

The rearrangement uses TRBV6-5 and TRBJ1-5, with D possibly matching TRBD1 (6 bases). Germline values: CDR1 MNHEY, CDR2 SVGAGI. This CDR3 is built from 14 residues. V lost 6 bases and J 9 bases, leaving 18 bases between the germline ends. CDR3 in amino acids: CASSHGGPEGPQHF. Written as DNA, the CDR3 is TGTGCCAGCAGCCATGGGGGCCCGGAAGGGCCCCAGCATTTT.

The chain recombines TRBV12-3 or TRBV12-4 with TRBJ2-7, with TRBD1 as a possible D gene (5 bases). Trimming removed 5 bases at V and 4 bases at J, with 12 bases between. The CDR3 spans 13 residues. As DNA, the CDR3 is TGTGCCAGCAGTCCCACCAGGGCTTACGAGCAGTACTTC. Translating it yields CASSPTRAYEQYF.